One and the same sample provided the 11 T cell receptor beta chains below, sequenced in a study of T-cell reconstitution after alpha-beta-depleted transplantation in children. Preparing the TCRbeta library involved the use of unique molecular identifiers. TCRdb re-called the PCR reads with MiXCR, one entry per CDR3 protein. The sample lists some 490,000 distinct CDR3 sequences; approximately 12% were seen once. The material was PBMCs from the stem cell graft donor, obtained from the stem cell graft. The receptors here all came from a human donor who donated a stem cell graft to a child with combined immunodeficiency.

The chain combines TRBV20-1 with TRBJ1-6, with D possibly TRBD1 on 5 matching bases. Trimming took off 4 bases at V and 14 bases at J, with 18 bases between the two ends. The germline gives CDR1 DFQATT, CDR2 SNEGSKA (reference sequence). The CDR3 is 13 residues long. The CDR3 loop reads CSAIRDAQPTLHF. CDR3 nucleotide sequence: TGCAGTGCTATCCGGGACGCCCAACCTACCCTCCACTTT.

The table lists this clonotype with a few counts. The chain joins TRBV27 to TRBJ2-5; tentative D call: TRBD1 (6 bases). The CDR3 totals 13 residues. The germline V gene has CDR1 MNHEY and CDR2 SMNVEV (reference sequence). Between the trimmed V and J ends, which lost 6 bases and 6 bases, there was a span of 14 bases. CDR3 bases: TGTGCCAGCAGCATTTATCAGGGGAAGACCCAGTACTTC. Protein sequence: CASSIYQGKTQYF.

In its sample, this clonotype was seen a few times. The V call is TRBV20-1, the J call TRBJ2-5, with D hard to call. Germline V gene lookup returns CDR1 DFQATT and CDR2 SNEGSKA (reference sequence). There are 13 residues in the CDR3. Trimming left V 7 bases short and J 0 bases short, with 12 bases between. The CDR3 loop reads CSVNRWDQETQYF. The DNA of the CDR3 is TGCAGTGTTAACCGATGGGACCAAGAGACCCAGTACTTC.

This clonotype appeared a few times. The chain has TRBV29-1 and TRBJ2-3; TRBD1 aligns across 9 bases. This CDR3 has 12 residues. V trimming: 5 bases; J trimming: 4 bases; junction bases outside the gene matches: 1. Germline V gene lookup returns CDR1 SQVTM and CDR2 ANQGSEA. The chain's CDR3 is CSVRQGADTQYF. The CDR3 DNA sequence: TGCAGCGTTCGACAGGGGGCAGATACGCAGTATTTT.

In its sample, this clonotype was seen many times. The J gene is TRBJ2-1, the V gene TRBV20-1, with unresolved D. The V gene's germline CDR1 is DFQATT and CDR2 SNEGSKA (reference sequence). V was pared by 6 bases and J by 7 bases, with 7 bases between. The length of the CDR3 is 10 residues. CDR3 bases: TGCAGTGCCGAGCCAAATGAGCAGTTCTTC. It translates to CSAEPNEQFF.

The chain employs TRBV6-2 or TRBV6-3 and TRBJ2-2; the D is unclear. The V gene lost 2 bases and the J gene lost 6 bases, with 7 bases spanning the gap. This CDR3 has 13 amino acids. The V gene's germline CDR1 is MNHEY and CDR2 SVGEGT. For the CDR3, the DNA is TGTGCCAGCAGTTACATGGAATCCGGGGAGCTGTTTTTT. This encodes CASSYMESGELFF.

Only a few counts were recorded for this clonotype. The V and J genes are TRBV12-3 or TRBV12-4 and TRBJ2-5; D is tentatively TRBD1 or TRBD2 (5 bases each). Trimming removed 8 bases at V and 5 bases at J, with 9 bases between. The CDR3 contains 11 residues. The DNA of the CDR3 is TGTGCCAGCGGATGGGGGGAGACCCAGTACTTC. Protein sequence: CASGWGETQYF.

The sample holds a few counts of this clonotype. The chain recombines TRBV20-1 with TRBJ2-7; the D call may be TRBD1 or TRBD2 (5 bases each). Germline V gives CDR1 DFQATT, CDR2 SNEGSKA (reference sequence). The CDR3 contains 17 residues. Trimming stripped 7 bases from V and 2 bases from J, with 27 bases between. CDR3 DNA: TGCAGTGTCCCTTCGGGACCCCCGATTTTATCTCCCTACGAGCAGTACTTC. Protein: CSVPSGPPILSPYEQYF.

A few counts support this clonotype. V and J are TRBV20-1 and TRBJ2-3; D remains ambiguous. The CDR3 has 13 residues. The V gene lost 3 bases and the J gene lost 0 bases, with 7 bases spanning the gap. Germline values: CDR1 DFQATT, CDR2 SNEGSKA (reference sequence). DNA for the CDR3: TGCAGTGCTAGCTTGCGGAGCACAGATACGCAGTATTTT. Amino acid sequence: CSASLRSTDTQYF.

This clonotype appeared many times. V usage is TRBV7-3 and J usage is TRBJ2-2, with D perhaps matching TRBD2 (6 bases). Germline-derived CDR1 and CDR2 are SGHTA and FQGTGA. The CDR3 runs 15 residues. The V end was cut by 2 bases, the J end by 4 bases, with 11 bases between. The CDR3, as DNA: TGTGCCAGCAGCTTAGGCGGGGTGGGCACCGGGGAGCTGTTTTTT. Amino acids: CASSLGGVGTGELFF.

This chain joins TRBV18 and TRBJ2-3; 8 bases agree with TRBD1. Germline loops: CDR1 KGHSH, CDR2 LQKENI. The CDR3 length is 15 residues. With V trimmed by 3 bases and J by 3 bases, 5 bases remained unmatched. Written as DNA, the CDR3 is TGTGCCAGCTCACCCGCAGGGGGCACGACAGATACGCAGTATTTT. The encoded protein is CASSPAGGTTDTQYF.